The 5 T cell receptor beta chains below were found in one sample sequenced in a study of response to subunit inactivated influenza vaccine. TCRdb reanalysed the RT-PCR reads using MiXCR and keeps one entry per CDR3 protein. This table holds roughly 540,000 distinct CDR3 sequences, around a quarter found once. The sample was also linked to a second study, of T cells expressing NK-cell markers. Per that paper: A 5'RACE template switching approach incorporating UMIs was used to make TCR beta cDNA.

This specimen consisted of CD4+ T cells sorted from PBMCs, obtained about 13 days after vaccination. The origin of the receptors is a man aged 50 to 60 who received an inactivated influenza vaccine.

This clonotype was counted between two and nine times. The rearrangement uses TRBV7-3 and TRBJ2-1; 7 nucleotides agree with TRBD2. After removal of 5 bases from V and 7 bases from J, the junction contained 5 bases not matched to a gene. Looked up from germline, CDR1 is SGHTA and CDR2 is FQGTGA. The CDR3 totals 13 residues. The CDR3: CASSLRLANEQFF. DNA of the CDR3: TGTGCCAGCAGCCTTAGACTAGCTAATGAGCAGTTCTTC.

This clonotype was detected a few times. Written as DNA, the CDR3 is TGTGCCACCAGTGGAACGGGAGAGGGAAGCACAGATACGCAGTATTTT. Translation: CATSGTGEGSTDTQYF. The chain couples TRBV24-1 to TRBJ2-3; TRBD2 is a possible D gene (6 bases). CDR1 and CDR2 from the germline V gene are KGHDR and SFDVKD. V lost 5 bases and J lost 0, with 14 bases in between. This CDR3 region has 16 residues.

V usage is TRBV20-1 and J usage is TRBJ1-5; TRBD1 is a possible D gene (5 bases). Germline assignment: CDR1 DFQATT and CDR2 SNEGSKA (reference sequence). Trimming stripped 3 bases from V and 4 bases from J, with 10 bases between. The CDR3 covers 13 residues. CDR3 protein: CSASGGQNQPQHF. The CDR3 DNA is TGCAGTGCTAGCGGGGGTCAGAATCAGCCCCAGCATTTT.

This clonotype came up a few times. The V call is TRBV4-2, the J call TRBJ2-7; TRBD2 matches at 12 bases. CDR3 length: 18 residues. Germline V gene data show CDR1 as LGHNA and CDR2 as YNFKEQ. The V segment lost 4 bases and the J segment 9 bases; nucleotides outside the gene matches: 19. The CDR3 bases are TGTGCCAGCAGCCCCACTATTACTCCGGGACTAGCGGGCTCGGGGCAGTACTTC. Its protein is CASSPTITPGLAGSGQYF.

V gene TRBV6-2 or TRBV6-3 combines with J gene TRBJ1-2; D ambiguous. Germline loops: CDR1 MNHEY, CDR2 SVGEGT. The CDR3 loop spans 12 amino acids. Trimming removed 5 bases at V and 8 bases at J, with 12 bases between. CDR3 protein: CASSPPLLGYTF. The CDR3 nucleotides read TGTGCCAGCAGTCCACCCTTATTAGGCTACACCTTC.